The TCR beta chain described here comes from a study of human T cells and chemical hapten exposure. This clonotype was observed a handful of times. TCRdb reprocessed the RACE reads via MiXCR and lists one record per CDR3 protein. The sample includes around 350,000 distinct CDR3 sequences, around 5.5% of them seen just once. The time point here: pre-sensitization, week 0. Described treatment: therapeutic diphenylcyclopropenone sensitization with weekly scalp DPC. The CDR3 is made up of 14 amino acids. V was clipped by 8 bases and J by 5 bases, with 17 bases between them. From germline, CDR1 is MNHNS and CDR2 SASEGT.

This sequence joins TRBV6-1 and TRBJ2-3; D is possibly TRBD2 (5 bases). This sequence was found in a woman aged 18-35 years with alopecia areata. Some clones in this sample may be carry-over from other donors' samples. The sequencing used whole blood, collected in connection with sensitization to the hapten diphenylcyclopropenone (DPC). The CDR3 DNA is TGTGCCAGCGGCAGTGAAGAGGGTTTAGATACGCAGTATTTT. The encoded protein is CASGSEEGLDTQYF.